The T cell receptor beta chain under discussion was sequenced for a study of T cells in Graves' hyperthyroidism and ophthalmopathy. Amplified TCR beta CDR3 regions derived from RNA transcripts. Researchers ran a first-round RT-PCR on the TCR CDR3 using the HTBI primer set. TCRdb reanalysed the multiplex PCR reads using MiXCR and keeps one entry per CDR3 protein. This sample has 600,000 or so distinct CDR3 sequences, with more than 13% found just once. Points from the study as a whole: Blood held most thyroid clonotypes expanded above 0.001 frequency. Median prediction lead before ophthalmopathy onset was around 7 months with the model.

The table lists this clonotype with many counts. Antigen: not known. The germline V gene has CDR1 SGHVS and CDR2 FQNEAQ. The length of the CDR3 is 16 residues. Germline trimming cut 5 bases from V and 8 bases from J; bases unmatched to any gene: 11. The rearrangement uses TRBV7-8 and TRBJ2-1; 11 bases fit TRBD2. This TCR came from a young woman with Graves' ophthalmopathy. Sequencing was performed on blood. The CDR3 is CASSRSPSGRYDEQFF. CDR3 in DNA: TGTGCCAGCAGCCGATCCCCTAGCGGGAGGTATGATGAGCAGTTCTTC.